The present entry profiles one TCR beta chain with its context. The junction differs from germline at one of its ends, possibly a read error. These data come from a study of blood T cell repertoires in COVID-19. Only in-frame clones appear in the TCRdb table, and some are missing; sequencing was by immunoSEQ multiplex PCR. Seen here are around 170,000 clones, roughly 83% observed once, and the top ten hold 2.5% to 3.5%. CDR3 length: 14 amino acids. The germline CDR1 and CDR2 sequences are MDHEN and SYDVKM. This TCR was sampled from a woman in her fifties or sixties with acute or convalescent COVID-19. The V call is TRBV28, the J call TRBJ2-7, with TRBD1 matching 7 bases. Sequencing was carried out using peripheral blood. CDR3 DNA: TGTGCCAGCAGTTTCCCCAATACAGGGGCCTTTTATGACTTC. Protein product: CASSFPNTGAFYDF.